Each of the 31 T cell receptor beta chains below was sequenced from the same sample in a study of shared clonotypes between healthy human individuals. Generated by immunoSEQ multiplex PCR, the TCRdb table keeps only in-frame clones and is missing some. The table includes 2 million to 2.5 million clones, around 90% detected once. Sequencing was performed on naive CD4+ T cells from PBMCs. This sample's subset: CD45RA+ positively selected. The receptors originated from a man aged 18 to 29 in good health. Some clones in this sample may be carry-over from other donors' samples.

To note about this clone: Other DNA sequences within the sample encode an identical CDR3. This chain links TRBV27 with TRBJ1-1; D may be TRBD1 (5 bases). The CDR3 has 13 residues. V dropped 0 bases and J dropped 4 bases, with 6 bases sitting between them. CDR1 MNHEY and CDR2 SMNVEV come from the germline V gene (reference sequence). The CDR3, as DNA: TGTGCCAGCAGTTTATCCGGGGGCACTGAAGCTTTCTTT. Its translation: CASSLSGGTEAFF.

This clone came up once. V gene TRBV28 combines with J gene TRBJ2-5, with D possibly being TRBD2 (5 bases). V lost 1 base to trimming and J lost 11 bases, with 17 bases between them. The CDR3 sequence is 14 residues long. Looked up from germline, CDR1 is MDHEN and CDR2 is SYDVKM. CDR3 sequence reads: CASSLYRGPGEQYF. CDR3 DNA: TGTGCCAGCAGTTTATATCGGGGTCCGGGTGAGCAGTACTTC.

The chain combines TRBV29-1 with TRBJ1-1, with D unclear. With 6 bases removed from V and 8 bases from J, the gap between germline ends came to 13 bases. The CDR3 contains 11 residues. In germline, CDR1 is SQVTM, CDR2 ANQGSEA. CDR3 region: CSVGLWAEAFF. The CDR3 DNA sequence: TGCAGCGTCGGTCTATGGGCCGAAGCTTTCTTT.

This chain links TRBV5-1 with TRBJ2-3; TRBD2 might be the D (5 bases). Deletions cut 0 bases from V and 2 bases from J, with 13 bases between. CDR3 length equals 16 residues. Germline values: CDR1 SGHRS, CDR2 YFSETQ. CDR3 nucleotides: TGCGCCAGCAGCTTGGGGTCCCAGCGGAACACAGATACGCAGTATTTT. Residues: CASSLGSQRNTDTQYF. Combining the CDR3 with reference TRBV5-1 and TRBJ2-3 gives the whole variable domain KAGVTQTPRYLIKTRGQQVTLSCSPISGHRSVSWYQQTPGQGLQFLFEYFSETQRNKGNFPGRFSGRQFSNSRSEMNVSTLELGDSALYLCASSLGSQRNTDTQYFGPGTRLTVL.

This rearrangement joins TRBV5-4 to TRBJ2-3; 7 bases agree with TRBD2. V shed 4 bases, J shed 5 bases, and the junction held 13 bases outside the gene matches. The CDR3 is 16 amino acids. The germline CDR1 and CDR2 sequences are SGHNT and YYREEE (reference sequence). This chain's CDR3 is CASSLGGEGPGDTQYF. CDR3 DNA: TGTGCCAGCAGCCTGGGGGGGGAGGGCCCGGGAGATACGCAGTATTTT.

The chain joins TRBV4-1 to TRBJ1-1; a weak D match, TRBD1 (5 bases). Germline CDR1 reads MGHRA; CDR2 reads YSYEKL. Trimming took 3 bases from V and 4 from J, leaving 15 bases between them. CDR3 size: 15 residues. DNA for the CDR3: TGCGCCAGCAGCCAGATGACAGCGCAGAGCACTGAAGCTTTCTTT. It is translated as CASSQMTAQSTEAFF.

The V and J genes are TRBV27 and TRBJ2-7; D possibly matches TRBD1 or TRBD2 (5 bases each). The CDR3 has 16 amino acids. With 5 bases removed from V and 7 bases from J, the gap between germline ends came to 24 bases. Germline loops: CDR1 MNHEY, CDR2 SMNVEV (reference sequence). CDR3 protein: CASSPPRGRVGEEQYF. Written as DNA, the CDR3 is TGTGCCAGCAGTCCACCCCGGGGCAGGGTAGGGGAAGAGCAGTACTTC.

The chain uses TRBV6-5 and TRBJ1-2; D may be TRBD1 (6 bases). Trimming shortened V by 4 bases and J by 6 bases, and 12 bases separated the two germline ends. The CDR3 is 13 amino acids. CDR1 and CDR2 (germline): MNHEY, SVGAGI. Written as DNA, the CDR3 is TGTGCCAGCAGTTTGGACAGATACGATGGCTACACCTTC. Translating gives CASSLDRYDGYTF.

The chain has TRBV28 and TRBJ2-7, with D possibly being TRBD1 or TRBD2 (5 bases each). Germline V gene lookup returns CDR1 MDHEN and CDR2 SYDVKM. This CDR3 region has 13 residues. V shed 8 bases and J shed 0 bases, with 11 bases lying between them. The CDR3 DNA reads TGTGCCAGCGGGTGGGGGAGCTCCTACGAGCAGTACTTC. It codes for CASGWGSSYEQYF.

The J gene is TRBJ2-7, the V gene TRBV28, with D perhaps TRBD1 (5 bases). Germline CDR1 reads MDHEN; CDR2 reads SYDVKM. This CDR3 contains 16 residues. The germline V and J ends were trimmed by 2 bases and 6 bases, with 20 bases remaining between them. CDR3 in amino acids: CASSLIGLRPTGEQYF. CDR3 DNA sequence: TGTGCCAGCAGTTTAATAGGTCTACGGCCTACAGGCGAGCAGTACTTC.

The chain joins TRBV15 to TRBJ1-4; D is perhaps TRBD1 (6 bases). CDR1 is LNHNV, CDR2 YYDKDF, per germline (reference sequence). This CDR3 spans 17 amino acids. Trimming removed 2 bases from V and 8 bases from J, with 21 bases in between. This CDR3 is CATSRRFGTLSSEKLFF. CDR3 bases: TGTGCCACCAGCAGACGATTCGGGACATTATCTTCGGAAAAACTGTTTTTT.

This chain's CDR3 is CASSREQASSYNEQFF. CDR3 coding DNA: TGTGCCAGCAGCCGCGAGCAGGCCAGCTCCTACAATGAGCAGTTCTTC. The chain recombines TRBV4-2 with TRBJ2-1; D unresolved. From germline, CDR1 is LGHNA and CDR2 YNFKEQ. Between the trimmed V and J ends, which lost 4 bases and 0 bases, there was a span of 13 bases. The CDR3 runs 16 residues.

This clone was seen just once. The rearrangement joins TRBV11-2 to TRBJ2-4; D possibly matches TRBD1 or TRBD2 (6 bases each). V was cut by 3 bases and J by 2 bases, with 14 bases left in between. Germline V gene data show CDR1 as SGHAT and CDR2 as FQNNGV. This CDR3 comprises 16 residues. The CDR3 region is CASSFPRGGTKNIQYF. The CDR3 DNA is TGTGCCAGCAGCTTTCCTAGAGGGGGGACCAAAAACATTCAGTACTTC.

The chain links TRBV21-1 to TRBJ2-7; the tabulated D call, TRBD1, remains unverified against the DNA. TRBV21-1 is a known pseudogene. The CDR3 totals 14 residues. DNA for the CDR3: TGTGCCAGCAGCAAAGCGGGGCAGTTGAACGAGCAGTACTTC. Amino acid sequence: CASSKAGQLNEQYF.

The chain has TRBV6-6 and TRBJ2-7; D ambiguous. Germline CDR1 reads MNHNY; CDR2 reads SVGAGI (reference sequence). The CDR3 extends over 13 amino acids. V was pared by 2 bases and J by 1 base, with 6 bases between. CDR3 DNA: TGTGCCAGCAGTTACGACGGATCCTACGAGCAGTACTTC. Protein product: CASSYDGSYEQYF.

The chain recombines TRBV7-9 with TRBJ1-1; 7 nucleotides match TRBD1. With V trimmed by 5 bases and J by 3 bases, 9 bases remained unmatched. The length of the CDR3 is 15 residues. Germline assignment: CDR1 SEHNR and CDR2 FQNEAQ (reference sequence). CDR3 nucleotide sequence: TGTGCCAGCAGCCAACGCCTCGACAGGGACACTGAAGCTTTCTTT. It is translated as CASSQRLDRDTEAFF. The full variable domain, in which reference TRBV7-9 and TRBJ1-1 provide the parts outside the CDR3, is DTGVSQNPRHKITKRGQNVTFRCDPISEHNRLYWYRQTLGQGPEFLTYFQNEAQLEKSRLLSDRFSAERPKGSFSTLEIQRTEQGDSAMYLCASSQRLDRDTEAFFGQGTRLTVV.

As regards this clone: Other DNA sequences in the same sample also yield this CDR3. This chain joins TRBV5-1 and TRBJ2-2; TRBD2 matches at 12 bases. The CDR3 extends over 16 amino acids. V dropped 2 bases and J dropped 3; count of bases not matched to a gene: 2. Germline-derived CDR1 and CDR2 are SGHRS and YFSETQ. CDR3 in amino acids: CASSLGLAGYTGELFF. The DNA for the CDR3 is TGCGCCAGCAGCTTAGGACTAGCGGGATACACCGGGGAGCTGTTTTTT. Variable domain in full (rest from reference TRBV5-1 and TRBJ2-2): KAGVTQTPRYLIKTRGQQVTLSCSPISGHRSVSWYQQTPGQGLQFLFEYFSETQRNKGNFPGRFSGRQFSNSRSEMNVSTLELGDSALYLCASSLGLAGYTGELFFGEGSRLTVL.

CDR3 amino acids: CASSLEQGAGGAFF. The CDR3 nucleotides are TGCGCCAGCAGCTTGGAGCAGGGGGCGGGCGGAGCTTTCTTT. The chain employs TRBV5-1 and TRBJ1-1, with TRBD1 identical over 8 bases. V trimming: 0 bases; J trimming: 10 bases; junction bases outside the gene matches: 8. The V gene's germline CDR1 is SGHRS and CDR2 YFSETQ. This CDR3 has 14 amino acids. Variable domain in full (rest from reference TRBV5-1 and TRBJ1-1): KAGVTQTPRYLIKTRGQQVTLSCSPISGHRSVSWYQQTPGQGLQFLFEYFSETQRNKGNFPGRFSGRQFSNSRSEMNVSTLELGDSALYLCASSLEQGAGGAFFGQGTRLTVV.

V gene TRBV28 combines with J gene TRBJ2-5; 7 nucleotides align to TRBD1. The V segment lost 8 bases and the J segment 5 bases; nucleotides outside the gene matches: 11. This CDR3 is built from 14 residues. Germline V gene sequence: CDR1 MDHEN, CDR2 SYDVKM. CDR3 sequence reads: CASLTTGAGETQYF. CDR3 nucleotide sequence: TGTGCCAGCCTCACCACAGGGGCCGGGGAGACCCAGTACTTC. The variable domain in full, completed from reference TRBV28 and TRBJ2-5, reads DVKVTQSSRYLVKRTGEKVFLECVQDMDHENMFWYRQDPGLGLRLIYFSYDVKMKEKGDIPEGYSVSREKKERFSLILESASTNQTSMYLCASLTTGAGETQYFGPGTRLLVL.

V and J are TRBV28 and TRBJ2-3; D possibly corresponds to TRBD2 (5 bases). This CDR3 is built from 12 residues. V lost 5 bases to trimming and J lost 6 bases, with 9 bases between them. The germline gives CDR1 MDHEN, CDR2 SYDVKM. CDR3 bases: TGTGCCAGCAGTGTTCGGAGGGATACGCAGTATTTT. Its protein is CASSVRRDTQYF.

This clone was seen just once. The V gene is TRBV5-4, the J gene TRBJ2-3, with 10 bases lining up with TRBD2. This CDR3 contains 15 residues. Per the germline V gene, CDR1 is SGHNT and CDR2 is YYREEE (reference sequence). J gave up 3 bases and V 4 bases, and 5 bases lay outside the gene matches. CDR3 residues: CASSTGTSATDTQYF. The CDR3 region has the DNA TGTGCCAGCAGCACCGGGACTAGCGCAACAGATACGCAGTATTTT.

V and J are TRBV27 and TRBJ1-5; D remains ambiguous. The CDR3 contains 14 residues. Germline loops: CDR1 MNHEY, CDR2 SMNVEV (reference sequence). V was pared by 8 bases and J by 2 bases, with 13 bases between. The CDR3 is CASAPRPGNQPQHF. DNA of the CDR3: TGTGCCAGCGCCCCCAGGCCTGGCAATCAGCCCCAGCATTTT.

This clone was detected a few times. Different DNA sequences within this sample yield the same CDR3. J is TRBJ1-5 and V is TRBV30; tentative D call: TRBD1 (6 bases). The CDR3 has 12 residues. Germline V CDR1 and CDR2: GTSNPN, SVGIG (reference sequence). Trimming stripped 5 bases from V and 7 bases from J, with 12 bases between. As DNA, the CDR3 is TGTGCCTGGGGGGGCGGGGCGCAGCCCCAGCATTTT. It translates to CAWGGGAQPQHF. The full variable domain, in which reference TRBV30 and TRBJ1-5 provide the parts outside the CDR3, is SQTIHQWPATLVQPVGSPLSLECTVEGTSNPNLYWYRQAAGRGLQLLFYSVGIGQISSEVPQNLSASRPQDRQFILSSKKLLLSDSGFYLCAWGGGAQPQHFGDGTRLSIL.

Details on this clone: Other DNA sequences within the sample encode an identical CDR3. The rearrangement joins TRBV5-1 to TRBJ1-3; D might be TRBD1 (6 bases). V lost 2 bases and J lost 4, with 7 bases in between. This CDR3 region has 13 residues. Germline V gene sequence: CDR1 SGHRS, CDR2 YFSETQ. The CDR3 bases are TGCGCCAGCAGCTTAGGACAGGGAAACACCATATATTTT. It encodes CASSLGQGNTIYF. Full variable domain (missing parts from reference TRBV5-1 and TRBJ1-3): KAGVTQTPRYLIKTRGQQVTLSCSPISGHRSVSWYQQTPGQGLQFLFEYFSETQRNKGNFPGRFSGRQFSNSRSEMNVSTLELGDSALYLCASSLGQGNTIYFGEGSWLTVV.

The CDR3 loop is CASSLTSLREQYF. CDR3 DNA: TGTGCCAGCAGCCTGACATCATTGCGGGAGCAGTACTTC. The genes are TRBV27 and TRBJ2-7; D unresolved. V lost 6 bases, J lost 7 bases, and 16 bases lay in between. CDR1 is MNHEY, CDR2 SMNVEV, per germline (reference sequence). The CDR3 is 13 amino acids.

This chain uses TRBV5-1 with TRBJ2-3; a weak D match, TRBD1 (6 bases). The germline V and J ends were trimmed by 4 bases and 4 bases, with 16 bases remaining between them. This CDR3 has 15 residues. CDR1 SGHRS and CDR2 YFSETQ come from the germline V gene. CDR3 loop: CASSLGTFSSDTQYF. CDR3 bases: TGCGCCAGCAGCCTCGGGACATTCTCTTCAGATACGCAGTATTTT. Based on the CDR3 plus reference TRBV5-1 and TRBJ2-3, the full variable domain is KAGVTQTPRYLIKTRGQQVTLSCSPISGHRSVSWYQQTPGQGLQFLFEYFSETQRNKGNFPGRFSGRQFSNSRSEMNVSTLELGDSALYLCASSLGTFSSDTQYFGPGTRLTVL.

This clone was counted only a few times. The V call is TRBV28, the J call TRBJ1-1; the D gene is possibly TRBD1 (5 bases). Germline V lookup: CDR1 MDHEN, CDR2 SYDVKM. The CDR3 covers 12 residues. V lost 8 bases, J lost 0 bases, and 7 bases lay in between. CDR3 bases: TGTGCCAGCGGACAAGTGAACACTGAAGCTTTCTTT. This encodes CASGQVNTEAFF.

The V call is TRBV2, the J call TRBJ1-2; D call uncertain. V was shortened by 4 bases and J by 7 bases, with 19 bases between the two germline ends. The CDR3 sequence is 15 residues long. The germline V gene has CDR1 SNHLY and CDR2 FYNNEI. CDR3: CASSASTTLILGYTF. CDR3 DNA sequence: TGTGCCAGCAGTGCATCGACGACACTTATACTTGGCTACACCTTC.

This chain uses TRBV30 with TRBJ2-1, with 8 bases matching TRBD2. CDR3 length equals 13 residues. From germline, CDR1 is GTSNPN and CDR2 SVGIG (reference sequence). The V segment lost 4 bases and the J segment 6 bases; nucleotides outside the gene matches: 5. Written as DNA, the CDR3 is TGTGCCTGGAAGCGGGGGACGGGCAATGAGCAGTTCTTC. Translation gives CAWKRGTGNEQFF.

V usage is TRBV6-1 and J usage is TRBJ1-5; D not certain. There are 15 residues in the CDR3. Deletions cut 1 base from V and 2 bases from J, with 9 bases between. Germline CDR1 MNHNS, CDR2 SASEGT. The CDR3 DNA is TGTGCCAGCAGTGAAGTGAGGCTCGGCAATCAGCCCCAGCATTTT. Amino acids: CASSEVRLGNQPQHF.

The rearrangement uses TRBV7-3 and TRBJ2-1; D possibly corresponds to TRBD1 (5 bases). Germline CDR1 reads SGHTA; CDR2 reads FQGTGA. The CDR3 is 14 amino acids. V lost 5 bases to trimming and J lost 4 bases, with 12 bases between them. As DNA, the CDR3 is TGTGCCAGCAGCCCAGGGATCCGGTACAATGAGCAGTTCTTC. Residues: CASSPGIRYNEQFF.